The next 2 T cell receptor beta chains were all read from a single sample in a study of cytomegalovirus exposure and HLA in healthy donors. Use of 60 Vbeta and 13 Jbeta primers characterized the PCR. Method: immunoSEQ multiplex PCR; TCRdb's copy keeps in-frame clones and lacks some. This sample carries around 140,000 clones, less than 85% of them seen once, and the ten largest clones take approximately 2%. Material for sequencing was PBMCs. The receptors derive from a man aged 40-55 years in good health and CMV-seronegative.

This clone is a singleton in its sample. The chain is built from TRBV28 and TRBJ1-1; D not resolved. V lost 3 bases to trimming and J lost 3 bases, with 5 bases between them. Germline values: CDR1 MDHEN, CDR2 SYDVKM. The CDR3 runs to 12 residues. The CDR3 sequence: CASSFSYTEAFF. The CDR3 DNA reads TGTGCCAGCAGTTTCTCGTACACTGAAGCTTTCTTT. Combining the CDR3 with reference TRBV28 and TRBJ1-1 gives the whole variable domain DVKVTQSSRYLVKRTGEKVFLECVQDMDHENMFWYRQDPGLGLRLIYFSYDVKMKEKGDIPEGYSVSREKKERFSLILESASTNQTSMYLCASSFSYTEAFFGQGTRLTVV.

The chain combines TRBV2 with TRBJ2-7, with 8 bases aligning to TRBD2. CDR1 is SNHLY and CDR2 is FYNNEI in the germline V gene. This CDR3 has 16 residues. V lost 9 bases, J lost 0 bases, and 13 bases stayed unmatched. This chain's CDR3 is CASHSPGGGSSYEQYF. The CDR3 bases are TGTGCCAGTCACTCCCCAGGCGGGGGGAGCTCCTACGAGCAGTACTTC.